Sequencing of this TCR beta chain was carried out in a study of OX40 agonist ivuxolimab in advanced cancers. V dropped 4 bases and J dropped 1 base, with 7 bases sitting between them. The CDR3 covers 12 residues. CDR1 and CDR2 (germline): GTSNPN, SVGIG (reference sequence). This clone was observed a handful of times. Some clones are missing from TCRdb's copy, which holds only in-frame ones; the method was immunoSEQ multiplex PCR. The data hold some 66,000 clones, with 75% to 80% observed a single time. This receptor was taken from an adult with an advanced solid tumor such as melanoma, head and neck, liver or kidney cancer. The gene calls are TRBV30 and TRBJ2-5; maybe TRBD2 (5 bases). Sample: CD4+ or CD8+ T cells sorted from blood, taken in a trial of the OX40 agonist ivuxolimab. CDR3 in DNA: TGTGCCTGGAAGCGGCGCCAAGAGACCCAGTACTTC. This sequence encodes CAWKRRQETQYF.